Listed below are T cell receptor beta chains from one sample, sequenced in a study of T-cell reconstitution after alpha-beta-depleted transplantation in children. TCRdb re-analysed the PCR reads in MiXCR, keeping a single row per CDR3 protein. The sample has some 300,000 distinct CDR3 sequences; 10% are singletons. The sequences come from PBMCs from the stem cell graft donor, collected from the stem cell graft. The receptor set was obtained from a human donor who donated a stem cell graft to a child with acute lymphoblastic leukemia. Both conserved end residues are part of each CDR3. The D gene is left open where the match is weak. Rows may omit the clone size; those that give it use once, few, many or a size class.

clone_size | j_call | v_call | d_call | cdr3_nt | cdr3_aa
. | TRBJ2-7 | TRBV4-1 | . | TGCGCCAGCAGCCAAGACTACCAAACCCTCGTCTACGAGCAGTACTTC | CASSQDYQTLVYEQYF
. | TRBJ2-3 | TRBV7-9 | TRBD2 | TGTGCCAGCAGCTTATCCCTAGCGGGACAAACACATACGCAGTATTTT | CASSLSLAGQTHTQYF
many | TRBJ2-7 | TRBV20-1 | TRBD1 | TGCAGTGCTAGAGGCGACAGGGCCTACGAGCAGTACTTC | CSARGDRAYEQYF
many | TRBJ2-7 | TRBV18 | TRBD2 | TGTGCCAGCTCACCACCGCCGGGACTAGCGGGTCCCGAGCAGTACTTC | CASSPPPGLAGPEQYF
many | TRBJ2-7 | TRBV4-2 | TRBD2 | TGTGCCAGCAGCCAGGACCCGGGACTAGCGGGGGCTAGCTCCTACGAGCAGTACTTC | CASSQDPGLAGASSYEQYF
. | TRBJ2-1 | TRBV5-1 | TRBD1 | TGCGCCAGCAGCGCGGGACAGGGGAGTGTGTACAATGAGCAGTTCTTC | CASSAGQGSVYNEQFF
. | TRBJ2-5 | TRBV5-1 | TRBD2 | TGCGCCAGCAGCTTGGCCGTGGAGACTAGCGTAAGGGAGACCCAGTACTTC | CASSLAVETSVRETQYF
. | TRBJ2-7 | TRBV29-1 | TRBD2 | TGCAGCGTTGGGGGAGGGTTCGGCGGGGACGAGCAGTACTTC | CSVGGGFGGDEQYF
. | TRBJ2-5 | TRBV9 | . | TGTGCCAGCAGCGTAGGGGCGTCAGCCCTGAGGTGGGAGACCCAGTACTTC | CASSVGASALRWETQYF
. | TRBJ1-5 | TRBV27 | TRBD1 | TGTGCCACCAACCCACAGGGGGTGGGTCAGCCCCAGCATTTT | CATNPQGVGQPQHF
. | TRBJ2-1 | TRBV12-3/TRBV12-4 | TRBD2 | TGTGCCAGCAGTTTACAGACTAGCGGGAGATCCCCCTACAATGAGCAGTTCTTC | CASSLQTSGRSPYNEQFF
few | TRBJ2-7 | TRBV29-1 | . | TGCAGCGTCCCCCCCGAAGTAGCGGACTACGAGCAGTACTTC | CSVPPEVADYEQYF
few | TRBJ2-1 | TRBV20-1 | . | TGCAGTGCTAGAGTGGACGGGAGTCGCGGTGAGCAGTTCTTC | CSARVDGSRGEQFF
few | TRBJ2-1 | TRBV7-2 | . | TGTGCCAGCAGCTTAGAGGGACTTCTGGGCGATGAGCAGTTCTTC | CASSLEGLLGDEQFF
few | TRBJ2-7 | TRBV7-2 | . | TGTGCCAGCAGCTCCCCCCCACGATACGAGCAGTACTTC | CASSSPPRYEQYF
. | TRBJ2-6 | TRBV5-1 | . | TGCGCCAGCAGCTTGTCAGGGCCTACTGGGGCCAACGTCCTGACTTTC | CASSLSGPTGANVLTF
. | TRBJ2-3 | TRBV4-1 | TRBD2 | TGCGCCAGCAGCCAAGCGACAGGCGGACTAGCGGCCCAGGCCCATACGCAGTATTTT | CASSQATGGLAAQAHTQYF
few | TRBJ2-1 | TRBV7-9 | . | TGTGCCAGCAGCTTAATGGACGGGCCAACCTACAATGAGCAGTTCTTC | CASSLMDGPTYNEQFF
many | TRBJ1-2 | TRBV4-1 | TRBD1 | TGCGCCAGCAGCCAGCGGGACAGGGGGCAGTCCGGGGGCTACACCTTC | CASSQRDRGQSGGYTF
few | TRBJ1-2 | TRBV10-3 | . | TGTGCCATCAGTGAAAGGGGCTATGGCTACACCTTC | CAISERGYGYTF
. | TRBJ2-2 | TRBV7-6 | TRBD1 | TGTGCCAGCAGCTTAGTACTGAGAGGACAGGGGGGCACCGGGGAGCTGTTTTTT | CASSLVLRGQGGTGELFF
. | TRBJ1-1 | TRBV20-1 | TRBD1 | TGCAGTGCTAACCTTCGACAGGGCTACCTCACTGAAGCTTTCTTT | CSANLRQGYLTEAFF
. | TRBJ2-2 | TRBV20-1 | . | TGCAGTGCTAGACTCCTCATGGCCGGGAACACCGGGGAGCTGTTTTTT | CSARLLMAGNTGELFF
many | TRBJ1-2 | TRBV15 | . | TGTGCCACCAGCAAGGAGAGAGTCGACTATGGCTACACCTTC | CATSKERVDYGYTF
few | TRBJ2-7 | TRBV6-2/TRBV6-3 | . | TGTGCCAGCAGACCAGCATCGACAGCTAGGCCAGCGTGGTCCTACGAGCAGTACTTC | CASRPASTARPAWSYEQYF
. | TRBJ2-1 | TRBV10-3 | . | TGTGCCATCAGTGAGTCGCTGAACAATGAGCAGTTCTTC | CAISESLNNEQFF
many | TRBJ2-3 | TRBV5-1 | TRBD2 | TGCGCCAGCAGCGGACTAGCGGGAGGGGCGCGCACAGATACGCAGTATTTT | CASSGLAGGARTDTQYF
many | TRBJ2-7 | TRBV27 | TRBD1 | TGTGCCAGCAGTTCGGACAGGGACTACGAGCAGTACTTC | CASSSDRDYEQYF
many | TRBJ1-2 | TRBV5-1 | . | TGCGCCAGCAGTCTCGACTCGCGGGGTGGCTACACCTTC | CASSLDSRGGYTF
many | TRBJ2-5 | TRBV5-1 | . | TGTGCCAGCAGTGCCCAAGAGACCCAGTACTTC | CASSAQETQYF
few | TRBJ2-3 | TRBV7-6 | . | TGTGCCAGCAGCCTCCTTATACTGCGGGACTCCTCCGGGAAAGATACGCAGTATTTT | CASSLLILRDSSGKDTQYF
few | TRBJ2-7 | TRBV9 | . | TGTGCCAGCAGCGCTCGCTGGAGCTCCTACGAGCAGTACTTC | CASSARWSSYEQYF
. | TRBJ2-1 | TRBV20-1 | . | TGCAGTGCTAGCCCCAGGTGGCTTGAATACAATGAGCAGTTCTTC | CSASPRWLEYNEQFF
. | TRBJ1-1 | TRBV5-8 | . | TGTGCCAGCAGCCCTGGTTGGGAGAACACTGAAGCTTTCTTT | CASSPGWENTEAFF
few | TRBJ2-3 | TRBV20-1 | TRBD1 | TGCAGTGCTAGACGTAGGGGGCTGACAGATACGCAGTATTTT | CSARRRGLTDTQYF
. | TRBJ2-1 | TRBV5-1 | . | TGCGCCAGCAGCTCCTCCGGGATTTTGGCCTACAATGAGCATTTCTTC | CASSSSGILAYNEHFF
few | TRBJ2-7 | TRBV6-1 | TRBD2 | TGTGCCAGCGGACTAGCTTATACCCACTACGAGCAGTACTTC | CASGLAYTHYEQYF
few | TRBJ2-3 | TRBV11-1 | . | TGTGCCAGCAGCTCCCTCCCGGTGGGGTTCTCCTACACAGATACGCAGTATTTT | CASSSLPVGFSYTDTQYF
. | TRBJ2-2 | TRBV6-1 | TRBD2 | TGTGCCAGCAGTACGGGGACTATCTCGAACACCGGGGAGCTGTTTTTT | CASSTGTISNTGELFF
many | TRBJ1-1 | TRBV11-2 | . | TGTGCCAGCAGCCTGTTCGGGCCGCAAGCGAACACTGAAGCTTTCTTT | CASSLFGPQANTEAFF
few | TRBJ1-2 | TRBV7-2 | . | TGTGCCAGCAGCTTAGCGTTGCAGGCCTATGGCTACACCTTC | CASSLALQAYGYTF